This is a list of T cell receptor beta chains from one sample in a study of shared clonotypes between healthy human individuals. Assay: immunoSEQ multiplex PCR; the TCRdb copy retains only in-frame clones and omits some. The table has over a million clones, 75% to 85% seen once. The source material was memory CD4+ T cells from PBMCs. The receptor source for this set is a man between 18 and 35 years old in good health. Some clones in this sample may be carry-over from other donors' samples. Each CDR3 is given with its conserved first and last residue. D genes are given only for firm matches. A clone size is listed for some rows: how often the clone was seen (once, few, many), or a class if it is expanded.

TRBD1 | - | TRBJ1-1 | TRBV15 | TGTGCCACCAGCAGTGCAGGGGGGATGAACACTGAAGCTTTCTTT | CATSSAGGMNTEAFF
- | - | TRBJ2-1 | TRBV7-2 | TGTGCCAGCAGCTTAGCTCCGACCTACAATGAGCAGTTCTTC | CASSLAPTYNEQFF
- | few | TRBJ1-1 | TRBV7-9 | TGTGCCAGCAGCGATCGCCCGGGTCAAAACACTGAAGCTTTCTTT | CASSDRPGQNTEAFF
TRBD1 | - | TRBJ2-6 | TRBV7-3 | TGTGCCAGCAGCTCCGGGACAGGGCTCGGTGGGGCCAACGTCCTGACTTTC | CASSSGTGLGGANVLTF
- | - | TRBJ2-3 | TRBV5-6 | TGTGCCAGCAGCTTGGGGCCGAGCACAGATACGCAGTATTTT | CASSLGPSTDTQYF
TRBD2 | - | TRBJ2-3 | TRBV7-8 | TGTGCCAGCAGCTTATGGTATCGGACTAGCACCTATACGCAGTATTTT | CASSLWYRTSTYTQYF
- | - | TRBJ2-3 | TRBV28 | TGTGCCAGCAATTCTAGAACTAGCCCCTTGGCTAGCACAGATACGCAGTATTTT | CASNSRTSPLASTDTQYF
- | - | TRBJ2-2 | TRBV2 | TGTGCCACCTCTTTCGCTGGAACGAACACCGGGGAGCTGTTTTTT | CATSFAGTNTGELFF
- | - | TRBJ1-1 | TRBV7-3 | TGTGCCAGCAGCACTCCCGCCGGGACACCGAACACTGAAGCTTTCTTT | CASSTPAGTPNTEAFF
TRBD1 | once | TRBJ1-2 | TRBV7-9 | TGTGCCAGCAGCCGCGGGACAGCATTCCTCTATGGCTACACCTTC | CASSRGTAFLYGYTF
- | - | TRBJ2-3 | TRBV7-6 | TGTGCCAGCAGCTTAGGGGCGGGACGTCCGGATACGCAGTATTTT | CASSLGAGRPDTQYF
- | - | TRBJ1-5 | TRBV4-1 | TGCGCCAGCAGCGGACGAGGCTCGGTCGATCAGCCCCAGCATTTT | CASSGRGSVDQPQHF